This entry is about one T cell receptor beta chain. This record belongs to a study of sequential checkpoint blockade in melanoma. Study-wide context: First-line arms were nivolumab then ipilimumab, or the reverse, randomized 1:1.

Germline trimming cut 4 bases from V and 5 bases from J; bases unmatched to any gene: 17. The germline gives CDR1 SGHVS, CDR2 FQNEAQ. The CDR3 is made up of 17 amino acids. This sample's treatment: randomized to nivolumab then ipilimumab (arm A) or the reverse (arm B). Here immunoSEQ multiplex PCR was the method, and the copy in TCRdb shows in-frame clones only, minus some. The data show over 30,000 clones, roughly 86% seen once. This receptor was obtained from a human donor with melanoma. V is TRBV7-8 and J is TRBJ2-7, with 7 bases that match TRBD2. The sequencing used CD8+ T cells sorted from blood (inferred from file names), collected from a patient given nivolumab and ipilimumab in sequence. The CDR3 nucleotides read TGTGCCAGCAGCTGGGAGGGGCCGACTACCATTAACCACGAGCAGTACTTC. The encoded protein is CASSWEGPTTINHEQYF.